The source of this T cell receptor beta chain is a study of cytomegalovirus exposure and HLA in healthy donors. As to this clone: What it recognizes is unknown.

General study results and limits: Within an earlier analysis, most TCR beta V segments proved productive either about 87% or about 30% of the time. Most subjects' HLA-A and HLA-B alleles were reportedly predicted from TCR beta sequences.

The PCR ran on 60 Vbeta and 13 Jbeta primers. Generated by immunoSEQ multiplex PCR, the TCRdb table keeps only in-frame clones and is missing some. This table has 150,000 to 200,000 clones, around 82% appearing once. The receptor was isolated from a man aged 18 to 35 in good health and CMV-seronegative. Sequencing was carried out using PBMCs.

CDR3 loop: CASSSRQGTYNEQFF. The DNA of the CDR3 is TGTGCCAGCAGCTCCCGGCAGGGAACCTACAATGAGCAGTTCTTC. This chain uses TRBV5-5 with TRBJ2-1, with D tentatively TRBD1 (5 bases). Trimming removed 3 bases at V and 2 bases at J, with 12 bases between. This CDR3 contains 15 residues. Germline V gene data show CDR1 as SGHKS and CDR2 as YYEKEE (reference sequence). The full variable domain, rest sourced from reference TRBV5-5 and TRBJ2-1, is DAGVTQSPTHLIKTRGQQVTLRCSPISGHKSVSWYQQVLGQGPQFIFQYYEKEERGRGNFPDRFSARQFPNYSSELNVNALLLGDSALYLCASSSRQGTYNEQFFGPGTRLTVL.